The rows below give T cell receptor beta chains drawn from one sample of a study of OX40 agonist ivuxolimab in advanced cancers. Produced via immunoSEQ multiplex PCR; TCRdb's table is partial and in-frame only. Of 70,000 to 95,000 clones in the sample, under 95% were seen once. Here the sequenced sample was CD4+ or CD8+ T cells sorted from blood, taken in a trial of the OX40 agonist ivuxolimab. These receptors were taken from an adult with an advanced solid tumor such as melanoma, head and neck, liver or kidney cancer. Each CDR3 is given with its conserved first and last residue. Each record gives: D gene, clone size, CDR3 length, V gene, J gene, CDR3 DNA, CDR3 protein. D genes are given only for firm matches. Expanded clones are given a class, and other clones once, few, many or no size at all.

d_call: .; clone_size: .; cdr3_length: 14; v_call: TRBV29-1; j_call: TRBJ1-2; cdr3_nt: TGCAGCGTTGAAGAACACAGAACCAACTATGGCTACACCTTC; cdr3_aa: CSVEEHRTNYGYTF
d_call: TRBD2; clone_size: .; cdr3_length: 15; v_call: TRBV19; j_call: TRBJ2-7; cdr3_nt: TGTGCCAGTAGTATACGGCTAGCGGGACACCACGAGCAGTACTTC; cdr3_aa: CASSIRLAGHHEQYF
d_call: .; clone_size: .; cdr3_length: 13; v_call: TRBV9; j_call: TRBJ2-1; cdr3_nt: TGTGCCAGCAGCGCGGACTACTACAATGAGCAGTTCTTC; cdr3_aa: CASSADYYNEQFF
d_call: TRBD2; clone_size: .; cdr3_length: 10; v_call: TRBV28; j_call: TRBJ2-3; cdr3_nt: TGTGCTGGCGGGGGAGATACGCAGTATTTT; cdr3_aa: CAGGGDTQYF
d_call: TRBD1; clone_size: .; cdr3_length: 14; v_call: TRBV6-5; j_call: TRBJ2-1; cdr3_nt: TGTGCCAGCAGACGACAGGGGGCCTACAATGAGCAGTTCTTC; cdr3_aa: CASRRQGAYNEQFF
d_call: TRBD1; clone_size: .; cdr3_length: 14; v_call: TRBV27; j_call: TRBJ2-3; cdr3_nt: TGTGCCAGCAGTTACAGGGGTAGCCCAGATACGCAGTATTTT; cdr3_aa: CASSYRGSPDTQYF
d_call: .; clone_size: .; cdr3_length: 16; v_call: TRBV4-1; j_call: TRBJ2-7; cdr3_nt: TGTGCCAGCAGCGAACCCCTCGCCACAGCTTACTACGAGCAGTACTTC; cdr3_aa: CASSEPLATAYYEQYF
d_call: .; clone_size: once; cdr3_length: 13; v_call: TRBV21-1; j_call: TRBJ2-7; cdr3_nt: TGTGCCAGCAGCAAAAACAGGACCTACGAGCAGTACTTC; cdr3_aa: CASSKNRTYEQYF
d_call: TRBD1; clone_size: .; cdr3_length: 13; v_call: TRBV5-1; j_call: TRBJ2-5; cdr3_nt: TGCGCCAGCAGCACCGGACAGGGTGGGACCCAGTACTTC; cdr3_aa: CASSTGQGGTQYF
d_call: TRBD2; clone_size: .; cdr3_length: 16; v_call: TRBV28; j_call: TRBJ2-1; cdr3_nt: TGTGCCAGCAGTCCCCATAGCGGGAGCGAAGAAGGGTGGCAGTTCTTC; cdr3_aa: CASSPHSGSEEGWQFF
d_call: .; clone_size: once; cdr3_length: 13; v_call: TRBV5-5; j_call: TRBJ2-7; cdr3_nt: TGTGCCAGCAGCTTTCAAGGGATTCACGAGCAGTACTTC; cdr3_aa: CASSFQGIHEQYF
d_call: .; clone_size: .; cdr3_length: 13; v_call: TRBV10-3; j_call: TRBJ2-7; cdr3_nt: TGTGCCATCGGTTCCAATAGCTCCTACGAGCAGTACTTC; cdr3_aa: CAIGSNSSYEQYF
d_call: .; clone_size: .; cdr3_length: 12; v_call: TRBV14; j_call: TRBJ1-1; cdr3_nt: TGTGCCAGCAGCCAAGTGGTCACTGAAGCTTTCTTT; cdr3_aa: CASSQVVTEAFF
d_call: .; clone_size: once; cdr3_length: 16; v_call: TRBV7-9; j_call: TRBJ1-2; cdr3_nt: TGTGCCAGCAGCTTACATGAGAAGGAAGCTAACTATGGCTACACCTTC; cdr3_aa: CASSLHEKEANYGYTF
d_call: TRBD1; clone_size: .; cdr3_length: 14; v_call: TRBV30; j_call: TRBJ1-5; cdr3_nt: TGTGCCTGGGCGACAGGGCTCGGCAATCAGCCCCAGCATTTT; cdr3_aa: CAWATGLGNQPQHF
d_call: .; clone_size: once; cdr3_length: 13; v_call: TRBV5-6; j_call: TRBJ2-7; cdr3_nt: TGTGCCAGCAGCTTGGGCCGGTTCTACGAGCAGTACTTC; cdr3_aa: CASSLGRFYEQYF
d_call: TRBD2; clone_size: .; cdr3_length: 16; v_call: TRBV12-5; j_call: TRBJ2-3; cdr3_nt: TGTGCTAGTGGTTTGCTAGCGGGGGGGCCTAGGGATACGCAGTATTTT; cdr3_aa: CASGLLAGGPRDTQYF
d_call: .; clone_size: .; cdr3_length: 13; v_call: TRBV5-1; j_call: TRBJ2-7; cdr3_nt: TGCGCCAGCAGCGACGGACAACAGGACGAGCAGTACTTC; cdr3_aa: CASSDGQQDEQYF
d_call: .; clone_size: .; cdr3_length: 14; v_call: TRBV15; j_call: TRBJ2-7; cdr3_nt: TGTGCCACCAGCAGAGAGGGTGGGGCCTCCGAGCAGTACTTC; cdr3_aa: CATSREGGASEQYF
d_call: .; clone_size: .; cdr3_length: 13; v_call: TRBV5-6; j_call: TRBJ1-2; cdr3_nt: TGTGCCAGCAGCTTTGGAAGTAACTATGGCTACACCTTC; cdr3_aa: CASSFGSNYGYTF
d_call: TRBD2; clone_size: once; cdr3_length: 15; v_call: TRBV25-1; j_call: TRBJ2-5; cdr3_nt: TGTGCCAGCAGAGAAGCGGGGGGGCCGGGGGAGACCCAGTACTTC; cdr3_aa: CASREAGGPGETQYF
d_call: TRBD1; clone_size: .; cdr3_length: 13; v_call: TRBV30; j_call: TRBJ2-3; cdr3_nt: TGTGCCTGGACTACCGGGGACAGTGATACGCAGTATTTT; cdr3_aa: CAWTTGDSDTQYF
d_call: TRBD1; clone_size: .; cdr3_length: 14; v_call: TRBV11-2; j_call: TRBJ1-2; cdr3_nt: TGTGCCAGCAGCCTCGGACAGGGGGCCTATGGCTACACCTTC; cdr3_aa: CASSLGQGAYGYTF
d_call: TRBD2; clone_size: .; cdr3_length: 14; v_call: TRBV27; j_call: TRBJ2-1; cdr3_nt: TGTGCCAGCAGTTTGGGACTACCACCGAATGAGCAGTTCTTC; cdr3_aa: CASSLGLPPNEQFF
d_call: .; clone_size: .; cdr3_length: 13; v_call: TRBV5-4; j_call: TRBJ2-7; cdr3_nt: TGTGCCAGCAGCTTCTGGGGTCCCTACGAGCAGTACTTC; cdr3_aa: CASSFWGPYEQYF
d_call: TRBD1; clone_size: .; cdr3_length: 13; v_call: TRBV5-6; j_call: TRBJ2-7; cdr3_nt: TGTGCCAGCAGCTTGGGACAGGGGAACGAGCAGTACTTC; cdr3_aa: CASSLGQGNEQYF
d_call: TRBD1; clone_size: .; cdr3_length: 15; v_call: TRBV27; j_call: TRBJ1-2; cdr3_nt: TGTGCCAGCAGTCTAACCCCCAGGGGGCTCGGAGGCTACACCTTC; cdr3_aa: CASSLTPRGLGGYTF
d_call: .; clone_size: .; cdr3_length: 11; v_call: TRBV29-1; j_call: TRBJ2-1; cdr3_nt: TGCAGCGCTCAGGGGGGGCCTGAGCAGTTCTTC; cdr3_aa: CSAQGGPEQFF
d_call: .; clone_size: .; cdr3_length: 13; v_call: TRBV5-4; j_call: TRBJ2-7; cdr3_nt: TGTGCCAGCAGCTTGGACAGTACTTACGAGCAGTACTTC; cdr3_aa: CASSLDSTYEQYF
d_call: .; clone_size: .; cdr3_length: 13; v_call: TRBV11-3; j_call: TRBJ2-5; cdr3_nt: TGTGCCAGCAGCGCCGGGCTTGGGGAGACCCAGTACTTC; cdr3_aa: CASSAGLGETQYF
d_call: .; clone_size: .; cdr3_length: 16; v_call: TRBV4-3; j_call: TRBJ2-7; cdr3_nt: TGCGCCAGCAGCCAAGATCGCGGAGGTAACTACTACGAGCAGTACTTC; cdr3_aa: CASSQDRGGNYYEQYF
d_call: .; clone_size: .; cdr3_length: 15; v_call: TRBV28; j_call: TRBJ2-1; cdr3_nt: TGTGCCAGCAGTTTAGGAGCTTTACCCTACAATGAGCAGTTCTTC; cdr3_aa: CASSLGALPYNEQFF
d_call: .; clone_size: .; cdr3_length: 13; v_call: TRBV7-2; j_call: TRBJ2-7; cdr3_nt: TGTGCCAGCAGCTTAGGTTTAGCAAACGAGCAGTACTTC; cdr3_aa: CASSLGLANEQYF
d_call: .; clone_size: once; cdr3_length: 13; v_call: TRBV2; j_call: TRBJ1-3; cdr3_nt: TGTGCCAGCAGTGAGTACTCTGGAAACACCATATATTTT; cdr3_aa: CASSEYSGNTIYF
d_call: .; clone_size: .; cdr3_length: 14; v_call: TRBV9; j_call: TRBJ1-3; cdr3_nt: TGTGCCAGCAGCGCAGACTTGTCCCCCAACACCATATATTTT; cdr3_aa: CASSADLSPNTIYF
d_call: .; clone_size: .; cdr3_length: 14; v_call: TRBV7-8; j_call: TRBJ1-4; cdr3_nt: TGTGCCAGCAGCTTAGTCCCGAGGGGTGAAAAACTGTTTTTT; cdr3_aa: CASSLVPRGEKLFF
d_call: TRBD2; clone_size: .; cdr3_length: 16; v_call: TRBV27; j_call: TRBJ2-1; cdr3_nt: TGTGCCAGCAGTTTATATGGCGGGGGGGCCTACAATGAGCAGTTCTTC; cdr3_aa: CASSLYGGGAYNEQFF
d_call: .; clone_size: .; cdr3_length: 13; v_call: TRBV28; j_call: TRBJ2-5; cdr3_nt: TGTGCCAGCAGTGAAGGGACTTGGTGGACCCAGTACTTC; cdr3_aa: CASSEGTWWTQYF
d_call: .; clone_size: few; cdr3_length: 16; v_call: TRBV5-6; j_call: TRBJ2-6; cdr3_nt: TGTGCCAGCAGCTTCTTCGGAGGCTCTGGGGCCAACGTCCTGACTTTC; cdr3_aa: CASSFFGGSGANVLTF
d_call: .; clone_size: .; cdr3_length: 16; v_call: TRBV14; j_call: TRBJ2-3; cdr3_nt: TGTGCCAGCAGCCAAGTAGAGGTCCAGGTGGCAGATACGCAGTATTTT; cdr3_aa: CASSQVEVQVADTQYF
d_call: .; clone_size: .; cdr3_length: 14; v_call: TRBV29-1; j_call: TRBJ1-5; cdr3_nt: TGCAGCGCCCTGGGGGAGGAGCTCGGTCAGCCCCAGCATTTT; cdr3_aa: CSALGEELGQPQHF
d_call: .; clone_size: .; cdr3_length: 17; v_call: TRBV14; j_call: TRBJ2-5; cdr3_nt: TGTGCCAGCAGCCAAGATATCCGGGACACCTTCCAAGAGACCCAGTACTTC; cdr3_aa: CASSQDIRDTFQETQYF
d_call: .; clone_size: .; cdr3_length: 14; v_call: TRBV9; j_call: TRBJ1-4; cdr3_nt: TGTGCCAGCAGCGTAGAGCCAGGCCCTAAGAAACTGTTTTTT; cdr3_aa: CASSVEPGPKKLFF
d_call: TRBD1; clone_size: .; cdr3_length: 11; v_call: TRBV27; j_call: TRBJ2-7; cdr3_nt: TGTGCCAGCAGCACAGGGGCCGAGCAGTACTTC; cdr3_aa: CASSTGAEQYF
d_call: .; clone_size: .; cdr3_length: 11; v_call: TRBV6-1; j_call: TRBJ2-2; cdr3_nt: TGTGCCAGCCTGAGAAGCGGGGAGCTGTTTTTT; cdr3_aa: CASLRSGELFF